This T cell receptor beta chain was obtained from a study of a mutant IDH1 vaccine in newly diagnosed glioma. About this clone itself: The antigen remains unidentified.

TCRdb keeps only in-frame clones here, not all; method: immunoSEQ multiplex PCR. The table includes 30,000 or so clones, 88% detected once. Study results and limitations: Vaccine-induced immune responses were detected in 93.3% of patients. The authors found pseudoprogression apparently unrelated to changes in top peripheral T cell clonotypes.

The time point here: baseline, week 1 (first vaccination visit). Sample treatment: pre-vaccination baseline after standard-of-care therapy. The V gene lost 1 base and the J gene lost 0 bases, with 9 bases spanning the gap. This CDR3 contains 15 residues. Looked up from germline, CDR1 is MGHRA and CDR2 is YSYEKL. The receptor comes from a middle-aged woman with glioma. The sample consisted of PBMCs, taken from a glioma patient treated with radiotherapy, temozolomide or both. The V call is TRBV4-1, the J call TRBJ1-2, with unresolved D. The CDR3 bases are TGCGCCAGCAGCCAAGTACCAGATCCTAACTATGGCTACACCTTC. Protein sequence: CASSQVPDPNYGYTF.